The following is a TCR beta chain sequence with its context. This CDR3 spans 15 amino acids. V was clipped by 2 bases and J by 8 bases; unmatched bases: 10. From germline, CDR1 is MNHEY and CDR2 SVGEGT. This sample stems from a study of blood T cell repertoires in COVID-19. Study background: In each case, the material was cDNA or gDNA derived from T cells, B-cell-depleted T cells, or PBMCs.

Enrolment of Seattle patients took place during active infection, and they were followed longitudinally. Per the authors' pipeline: Reference gene primers were amplified, and this amplification served to estimate nucleated cell counts. The repertoire was sequenced with immunoSEQ multiplex PCR; TCRdb's copy has only in-frame clones and lacks some. The DNA was the basis for D and trimming; V, J and clone size are from that table. The sample includes some 450,000 clones, 88% of them seen just once. V is TRBV6-2 or TRBV6-3 and J is TRBJ1-2, with 8 bases identical to TRBD1. Sequenced material: peripheral blood. The source is a woman aged 45-65 years with COVID-19, enrolled during active disease. CDR3 amino acids: CASSYRGQGLGGYTF. In DNA, the CDR3 is TGTGCCAGCAGTTACCGCGGACAGGGTCTCGGAGGCTACACCTTC.